This TCR beta chain appears in the sequencing data of a study of shared clonotypes between healthy human individuals. Per germline, CDR1 SGHRS and CDR2 YFSETQ. CDR3 length equals 14 residues. In the case of this clone: The junction shows a germline mismatch at one end, possibly a read error.

Running of the assay took place at deep level. Sequenced by immunoSEQ multiplex PCR; TCRdb stores in-frame clones only, minus some. The sample has 1.6 million or so clones; less than 99% are singletons. The specimen was naive CD4+ T cells sorted from blood. Subset described: CD45RA+ positively selected. V gene TRBV5-1 combines with J gene TRBJ2-7; possibly TRBD1 for D (7 bases). The source of this sequence is a man aged 30-40 years in good health. CDR3 nucleotides: TGCGCCAGCAGATTGGAGGGGGCCTCCTACGAGCAGTACTTC. It translates to CASRLEGASYEQYF.